One T cell receptor beta chain is described in this entry. Libraries were prepared by immunoSEQ multiplex PCR; TCRdb keeps only in-frame clonotypes and omits some of them. The sample records tens of thousands of clones, roughly 90% being singletons. After removal of 4 bases from V and 6 bases from J, the junction contained 8 bases not matched to a gene. Germline loops: CDR1 LNHDA, CDR2 SQIVND (reference sequence). This CDR3 has 15 residues. This record comes from a study of T cell changes during pregnancy in multiple sclerosis. The TCR originated in a female donor in good health, enrolled as a control in a pregnancy study. The V call is TRBV19, the J call TRBJ1-5, with 8 bases fitting TRBD1. The specimen was peripheral blood, collected in the first trimester of pregnancy. Here the CDR3 reads CASSTDRGGVQPQHF. CDR3 coding DNA: TGTGCCAGTAGTACCGACAGGGGAGGAGTTCAGCCCCAGCATTTT.